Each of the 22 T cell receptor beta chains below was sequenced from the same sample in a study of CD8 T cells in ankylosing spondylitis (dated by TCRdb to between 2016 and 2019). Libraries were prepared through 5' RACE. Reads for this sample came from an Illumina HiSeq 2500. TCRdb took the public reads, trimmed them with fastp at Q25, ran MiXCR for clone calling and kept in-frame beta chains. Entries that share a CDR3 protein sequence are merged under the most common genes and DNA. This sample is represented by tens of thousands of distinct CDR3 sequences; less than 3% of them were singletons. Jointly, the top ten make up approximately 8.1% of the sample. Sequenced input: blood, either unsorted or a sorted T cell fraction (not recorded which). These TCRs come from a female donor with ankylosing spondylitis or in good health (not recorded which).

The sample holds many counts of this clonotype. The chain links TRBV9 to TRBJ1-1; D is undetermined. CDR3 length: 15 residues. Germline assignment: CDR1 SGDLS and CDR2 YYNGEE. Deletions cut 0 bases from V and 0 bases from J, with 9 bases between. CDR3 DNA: TGTGCCAGCAGCGTAGATGGGCCTATGAACACTGAAGCTTTCTTT. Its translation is CASSVDGPMNTEAFF. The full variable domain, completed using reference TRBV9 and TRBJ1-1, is DSGVTQTPKHLITATGQRVTLRCSPRSGDLSVYWYQQSLDQGLQFLIQYYNGEERAKGNILERFSAQQFPDLHSELNLSSLELGDSALYFCASSVDGPMNTEAFFGQGTRLTVV.

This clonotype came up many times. This chain's CDR3 is CASSVGTSATRLQETQYF. The CDR3, as DNA: TGTGCCAGCAGCGTAGGGACTAGCGCAACCCGACTTCAAGAGACCCAGTACTTC. The chain joins TRBV9 to TRBJ2-5; 9 bases map to TRBD2. Unmatched junction bases numbered 11, after V lost 0 bases and J lost 2 bases. The CDR3 has 18 amino acids. From germline, CDR1 is SGDLS and CDR2 YYNGEE.

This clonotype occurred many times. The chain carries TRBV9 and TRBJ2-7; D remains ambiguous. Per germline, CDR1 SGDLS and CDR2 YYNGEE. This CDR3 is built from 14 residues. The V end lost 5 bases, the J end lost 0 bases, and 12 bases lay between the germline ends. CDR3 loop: CASSEFLTSYEQYF. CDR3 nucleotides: TGTGCCAGCAGTGAGTTCCTCACCTCCTACGAGCAGTACTTC.

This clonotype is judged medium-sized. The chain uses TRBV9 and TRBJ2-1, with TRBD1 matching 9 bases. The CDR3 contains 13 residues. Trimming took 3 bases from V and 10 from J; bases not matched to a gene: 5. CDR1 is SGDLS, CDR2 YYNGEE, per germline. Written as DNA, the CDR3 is TGTGCCAGCAGCGGAATCACAGGGGGCGAGCAGTTCTTC. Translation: CASSGITGGEQFF.

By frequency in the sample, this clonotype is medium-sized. CDR3 amino acids: CASSGASGRARIHEQFF. As DNA, the CDR3 is TGTGCCAGCAGCGGAGCTAGCGGGAGGGCCAGGATACATGAGCAGTTCTTC. The V call is TRBV9, the J call TRBJ2-1; 12 bases agree with TRBD2. From germline, CDR1 is SGDLS and CDR2 YYNGEE. The V segment lost 3 bases and the J segment 8 bases; nucleotides outside the gene matches: 12. CDR3 length: 17 amino acids.

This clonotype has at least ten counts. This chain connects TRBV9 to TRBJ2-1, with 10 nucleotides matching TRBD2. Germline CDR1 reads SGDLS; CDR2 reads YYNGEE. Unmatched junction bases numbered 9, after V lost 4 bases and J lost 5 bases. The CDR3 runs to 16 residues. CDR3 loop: CASSPRQREGHNEQFF. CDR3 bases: TGTGCCAGCAGCCCCCGACAGCGGGAGGGTCACAATGAGCAGTTCTTC.

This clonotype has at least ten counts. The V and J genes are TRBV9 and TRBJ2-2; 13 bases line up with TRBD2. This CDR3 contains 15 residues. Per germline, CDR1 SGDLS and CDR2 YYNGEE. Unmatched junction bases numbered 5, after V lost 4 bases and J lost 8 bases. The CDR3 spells CASSRTSGSGGELFF. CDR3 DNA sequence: TGTGCCAGCAGCCGGACTAGCGGGAGTGGGGGGGAGCTGTTTTTT.

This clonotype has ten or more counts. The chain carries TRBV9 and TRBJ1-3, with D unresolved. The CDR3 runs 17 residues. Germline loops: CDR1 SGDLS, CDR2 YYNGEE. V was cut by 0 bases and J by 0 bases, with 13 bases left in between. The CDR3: CASSVGTRGFSGNTIYF. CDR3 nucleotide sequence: TGTGCCAGCAGCGTAGGCACCCGGGGTTTCTCTGGAAACACCATATATTTT.

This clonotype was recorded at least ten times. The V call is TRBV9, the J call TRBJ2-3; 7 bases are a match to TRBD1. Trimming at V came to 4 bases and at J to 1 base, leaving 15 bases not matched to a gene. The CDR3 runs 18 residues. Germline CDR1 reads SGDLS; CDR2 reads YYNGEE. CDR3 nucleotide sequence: TGTGCCAGCAGCACGACAGGGTCGCTGGGAGTTCGCACAGATACGCAGTATTTT. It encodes CASSTTGSLGVRTDTQYF.

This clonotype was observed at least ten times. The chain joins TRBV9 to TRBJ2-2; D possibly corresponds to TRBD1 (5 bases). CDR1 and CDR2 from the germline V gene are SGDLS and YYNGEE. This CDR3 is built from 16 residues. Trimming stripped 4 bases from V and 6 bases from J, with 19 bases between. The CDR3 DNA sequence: TGTGCCAGCAGCCCGCGGCAGGGTAATTTACCCGGGGAGCTGTTTTTT. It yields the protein CASSPRQGNLPGELFF.

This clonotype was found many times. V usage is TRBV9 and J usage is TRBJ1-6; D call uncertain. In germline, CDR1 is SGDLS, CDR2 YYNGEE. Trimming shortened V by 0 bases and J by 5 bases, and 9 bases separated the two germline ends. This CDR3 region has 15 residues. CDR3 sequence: CASSVEGSNNSPLHF. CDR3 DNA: TGTGCCAGCAGCGTAGAGGGTTCTAATAATTCACCCCTCCACTTT.

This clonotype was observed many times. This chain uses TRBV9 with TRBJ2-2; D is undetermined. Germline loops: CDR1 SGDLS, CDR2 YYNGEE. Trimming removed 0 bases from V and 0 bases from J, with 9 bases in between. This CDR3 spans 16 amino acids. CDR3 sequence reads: CASSVVPDTNTGELFF. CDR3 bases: TGTGCCAGCAGCGTAGTTCCAGATACGAACACCGGGGAGCTGTTTTTT.

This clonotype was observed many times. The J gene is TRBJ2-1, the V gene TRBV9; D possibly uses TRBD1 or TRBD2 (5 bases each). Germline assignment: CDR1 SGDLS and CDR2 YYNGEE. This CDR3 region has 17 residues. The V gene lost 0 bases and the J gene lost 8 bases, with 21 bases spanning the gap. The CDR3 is CASSVEWGKNAVYEQFF. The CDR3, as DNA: TGTGCCAGCAGCGTAGAATGGGGGAAGAATGCGGTCTATGAGCAGTTCTTC.

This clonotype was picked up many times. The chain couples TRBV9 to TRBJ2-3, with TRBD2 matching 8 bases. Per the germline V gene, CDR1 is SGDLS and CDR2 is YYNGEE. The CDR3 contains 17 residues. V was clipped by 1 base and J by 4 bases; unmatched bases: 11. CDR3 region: CASSVSPSGSFSDTQYF. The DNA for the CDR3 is TGTGCCAGCAGCGTAAGCCCCAGCGGGAGCTTCTCAGATACGCAGTATTTT.

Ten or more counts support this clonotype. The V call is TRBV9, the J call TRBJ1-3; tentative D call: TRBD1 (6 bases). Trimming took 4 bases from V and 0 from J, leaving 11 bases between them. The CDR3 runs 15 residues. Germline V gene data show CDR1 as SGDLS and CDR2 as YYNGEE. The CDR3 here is CASSRGGLSGNTIYF. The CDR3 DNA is TGTGCCAGCAGCAGAGGGGGTCTCTCTGGAAACACCATATATTTT.

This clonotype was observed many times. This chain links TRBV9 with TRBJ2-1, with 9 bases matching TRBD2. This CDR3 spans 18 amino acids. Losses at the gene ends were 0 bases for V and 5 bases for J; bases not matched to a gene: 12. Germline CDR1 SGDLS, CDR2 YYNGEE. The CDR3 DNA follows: TGTGCCAGCAGCGTAGGTCGGCTAGCGGGGATCTCAGACAATGAGCAGTTCTTC. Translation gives CASSVGRLAGISDNEQFF.

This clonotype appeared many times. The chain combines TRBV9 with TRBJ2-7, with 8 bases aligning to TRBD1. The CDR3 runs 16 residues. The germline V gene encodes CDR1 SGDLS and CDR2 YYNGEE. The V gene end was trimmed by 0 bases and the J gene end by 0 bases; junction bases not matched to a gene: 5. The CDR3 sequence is CASSVGVGQDSYEQYF. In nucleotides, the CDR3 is TGTGCCAGCAGCGTAGGAGTGGGACAGGACTCCTACGAGCAGTACTTC.

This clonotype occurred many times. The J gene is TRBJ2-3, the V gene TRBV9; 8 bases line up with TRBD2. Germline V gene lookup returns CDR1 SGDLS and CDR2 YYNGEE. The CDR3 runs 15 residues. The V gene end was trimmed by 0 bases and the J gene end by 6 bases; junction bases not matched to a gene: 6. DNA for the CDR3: TGTGCCAGCAGCGTAGCCGGGGGGGCATGGGATACGCAGTATTTT. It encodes CASSVAGGAWDTQYF. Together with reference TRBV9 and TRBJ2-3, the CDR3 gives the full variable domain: DSGVTQTPKHLITATGQRVTLRCSPRSGDLSVYWYQQSLDQGLQFLIQYYNGEERAKGNILERFSAQQFPDLHSELNLSSLELGDSALYFCASSVAGGAWDTQYFGPGTRLTVL.

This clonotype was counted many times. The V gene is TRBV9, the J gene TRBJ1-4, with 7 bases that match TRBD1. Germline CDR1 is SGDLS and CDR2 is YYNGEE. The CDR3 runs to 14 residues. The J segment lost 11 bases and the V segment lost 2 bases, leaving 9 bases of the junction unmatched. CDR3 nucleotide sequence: TGTGCCAGCAGCGTGGGATATGCGACAGGGAAACTGTTTTTT. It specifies CASSVGYATGKLFF. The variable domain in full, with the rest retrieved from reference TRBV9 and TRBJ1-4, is DSGVTQTPKHLITATGQRVTLRCSPRSGDLSVYWYQQSLDQGLQFLIQYYNGEERAKGNILERFSAQQFPDLHSELNLSSLELGDSALYFCASSVGYATGKLFFGSGTQLSVL.

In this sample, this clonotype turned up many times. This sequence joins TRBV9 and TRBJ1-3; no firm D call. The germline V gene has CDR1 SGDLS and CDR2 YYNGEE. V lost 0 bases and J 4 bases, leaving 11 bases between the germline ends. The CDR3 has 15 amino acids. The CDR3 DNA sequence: TGTGCCAGCAGCGTAGGTGGGGTATTGGGAAACACCATATATTTT. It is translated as CASSVGGVLGNTIYF.

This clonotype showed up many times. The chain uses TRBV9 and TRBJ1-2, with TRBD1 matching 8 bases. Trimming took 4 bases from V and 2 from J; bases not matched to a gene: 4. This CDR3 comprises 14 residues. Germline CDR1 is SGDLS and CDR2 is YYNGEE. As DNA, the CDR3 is TGTGCCAGCAGCCTTGGGACAGGAAACTATGGCTACACCTTC. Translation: CASSLGTGNYGYTF.

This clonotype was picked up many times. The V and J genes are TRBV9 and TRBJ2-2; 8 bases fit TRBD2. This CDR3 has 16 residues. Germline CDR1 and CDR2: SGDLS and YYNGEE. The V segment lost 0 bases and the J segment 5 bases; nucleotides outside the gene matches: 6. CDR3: CASSVVSGGPTGELFF. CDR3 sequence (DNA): TGTGCCAGCAGCGTAGTGTCGGGAGGGCCGACCGGGGAGCTGTTTTTT.